This T cell receptor (beta chain) was captured in a study of cytomegalovirus exposure and HLA in healthy donors. Study information: As an earlier analysis found, roughly 180 million T cells yielded fewer than 130 million unique TCR beta sequences.

This clone was found a few times. Trimming removed 4 bases at V and 2 bases at J, with 12 bases between. Germline values: CDR1 MDHEN, CDR2 SYDVKM. The CDR3 is 14 residues long. PCR involved 60 Vbeta and 13 Jbeta primers. Here immunoSEQ multiplex PCR was the method, and the copy in TCRdb shows in-frame clones only, minus some. The sample yields approximately 110,000 clones, roughly 70% seen once. The sequenced sample consisted of PBMCs. The TCR originated in a man in his late teens or twenties in good health and CMV-seropositive. This chain joins TRBV28 and TRBJ2-7; D is perhaps TRBD1 (6 bases). The CDR3 DNA sequence: TGTGCCAGCAGTTCTTTAACAGGGCCCTACGAGCAGTACGTC. Encoded protein: CASSSLTGPYEQYV.